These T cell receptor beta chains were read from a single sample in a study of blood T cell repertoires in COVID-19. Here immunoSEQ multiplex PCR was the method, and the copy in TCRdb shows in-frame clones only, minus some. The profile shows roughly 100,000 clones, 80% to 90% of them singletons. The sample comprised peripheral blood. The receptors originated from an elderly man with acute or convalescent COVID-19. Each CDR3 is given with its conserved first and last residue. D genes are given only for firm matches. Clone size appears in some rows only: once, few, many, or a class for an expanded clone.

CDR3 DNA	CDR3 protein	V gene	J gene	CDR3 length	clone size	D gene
TGCGCCAGTAAACAGGGGATCGCCTACGAGCAGTACTTC	CASKQGIAYEQYF	TRBV5-1	TRBJ2-7	13	once	TRBD1
TGTGCCAGTAGTACGGACAGGGCCCAGCCCCAGCATTTT	CASSTDRAQPQHF	TRBV19	TRBJ1-5	13	NA	TRBD1
TGTGCCAGCAGCTCGCAGGGGGCGGGAGTCTATGGCTACACCTTC	CASSSQGAGVYGYTF	TRBV7-9	TRBJ1-2	15	NA	TRBD1
TGTGCCAGCAGCCCCCGTTTGTGTTTCCCCTCCTACGAGCAGTACTTC	CASSPRLCFPSYEQYF	TRBV21-1	TRBJ2-7	16	NA	NA
TGTGCCAGTAGAAAACTAGGAAACAATGAGCAGTTCTTC	CASRKLGNNEQFF	TRBV19	TRBJ2-1	13	few	NA
TGTGCCAGCAGCTTGACAGGATTGAACACTGAAGCTTTCTTT	CASSLTGLNTEAFF	TRBV5-4	TRBJ1-1	14	NA	NA
TGCGCCAGCAGCCAATTAGCCGCCGGGGAGCTGTTTTTT	CASSQLAAGELFF	TRBV4-3	TRBJ2-2	13	NA	NA
TGTGCCAGCAGGGATGGGGCTAGTAGTTTCAAGCAGTACTTC	CASRDGASSFKQYF	TRBV7-8	TRBJ2-7	14	NA	NA
TGCAGCGTCCGCGACAGTCTTGGTAACTATGGCTACACCTTC	CSVRDSLGNYGYTF	TRBV29-1	TRBJ1-2	14	once	NA
TGTGCCAGCAGCCACTGGGGACAGGGGGGGGACCAAGAGACCCAGTACTTC	CASSHWGQGGDQETQYF	TRBV7-9	TRBJ2-5	17	NA	TRBD1
TGTGCCAGCAGCCCCTCATGGACAGGGTACGAGCAGTACTTC	CASSPSWTGYEQYF	TRBV7-2	TRBJ2-7	14	NA	TRBD1
TGTGCCAGCAGCTTAACTGGAGACTACTACAATGAGCAGTTCTTC	CASSLTGDYYNEQFF	TRBV7-3	TRBJ2-1	15	few	NA
TGTGCCAGCAGCCTACGGCCCCCTAGCGGGAGCGACGTGAACACCGGGGAGCTGTTTTTT	CASSLRPPSGSDVNTGELFF	TRBV6-6	TRBJ2-2	20	NA	TRBD2
TGTGCCAGCAGTCATAACAGTGGGAATCAGCCCCAGCATTTT	CASSHNSGNQPQHF	TRBV28	TRBJ1-5	14	NA	NA
TGTGCCAGCAGACTCGGGACAGGGGTGGGAGGCAATCAGCCCCAGCATTTT	CASRLGTGVGGNQPQHF	TRBV28	TRBJ1-5	17	NA	TRBD1
TGTGCCAGCAGCTTGGACAGGGCCTACGAGCAGTACTTC	CASSLDRAYEQYF	TRBV7-2	TRBJ2-7	13	NA	TRBD1
TGTGCCAGCAGCTTGGGGACCGGGACCCAGGGGGAAAAACTGTTTTTT	CASSLGTGTQGEKLFF	TRBV5-8	TRBJ1-4	16	NA	NA
TGCGCCAGCAGCCAAGAGATGCGGACTACTTACTACGAGCAGTACTTC	CASSQEMRTTYYEQYF	TRBV4-3	TRBJ2-7	16	once	NA
TGCGCCAGCAGCGGCGGGGGGACAGGGGTTTACAATGAGCAGTTCTTC	CASSGGGTGVYNEQFF	TRBV5-1	TRBJ2-1	16	NA	TRBD1
TGCAGTGCTAGGTCGTACGAGCAGTACTTC	CSARSYEQYF	TRBV20-1	TRBJ2-7	10	NA	NA
TGTGCCAGCAGTTTGAGGGAGAACACTGAAGCTTTCTTT	CASSLRENTEAFF	TRBV27	TRBJ1-1	13	NA	NA
TGTGCCAGTAGTATAAAAGCGGGAGAAGACCATGAGCAGTTCTTC	CASSIKAGEDHEQFF	TRBV19	TRBJ2-1	15	NA	TRBD2
TGTGCCAGCAGCTTAGCTTCGGAGGCGGCTTTGGTGATCTTC	CASSLASEAALVIF	TRBV7-9	TRBJ2-1	14	NA	NA
TGCAGTGCGGGAGGCGGAAACACCATATATTTT	CSAGGGNTIYF	TRBV20-1	TRBJ1-3	11	NA	NA
TGTGCCACCGAGGGCCCTTACGGGACAGCGAACACCGGGGAGCTGTTTTTT	CATEGPYGTANTGELFF	TRBV15	TRBJ2-2	17	NA	TRBD1
TGTGCCAGCAGCTTCCGGGACTCGGGGACCGGGGAGCTGTTTTTT	CASSFRDSGTGELFF	TRBV7-9	TRBJ2-2	15	once	NA
TGTGCCAGCAGCGTAGTTGGGACAGGGTCTCCAGATACGCAGTATTTT	CASSVVGTGSPDTQYF	TRBV9	TRBJ2-3	16	NA	TRBD1
TGTGCCAGCAGTCTCCAGCGGGAGAGGCGCGGGGAGCTGTTTTTT	CASSLQRERRGELFF	TRBV6-6	TRBJ2-2	15	once	TRBD2
TGCGCCAGCAGGACAGGGGGAAGGTACAATGAGCAGTTCTTC	CASRTGGRYNEQFF	TRBV5-1	TRBJ2-1	14	NA	TRBD1
TGCGCCAGCAGCCAAGATCGGAGGGGAGCGAACACTGAAGCTTTCTTT	CASSQDRRGANTEAFF	TRBV4-1	TRBJ1-1	16	NA	NA
TGTGCCAGCAGCTCCCGTCCGGGGGGAAGTTCACCCCTCCACTTT	CASSSRPGGSSPLHF	TRBV7-2	TRBJ1-6	15	NA	NA
TGCGCCAGCAGCCAAGAATCCGGAGCGGGAAACTACAATGAGCAGTTCTTC	CASSQESGAGNYNEQFF	TRBV4-3	TRBJ2-1	17	NA	TRBD2
TGTGCCAGCAGCTTAGGAAGAGGTAGCAATCAGCCCCAGCATTTT	CASSLGRGSNQPQHF	TRBV7-8	TRBJ1-5	15	NA	NA
TGCGCCAGCAGCAGTACAGGGGAAGCAACTAATGAAAAACTGTTTTTT	CASSSTGEATNEKLFF	TRBV5-1	TRBJ1-4	16	NA	TRBD1
TGTGCCAGCAGCGCTACGGGACAGGGAGTCAATGAGCAGTTCTTC	CASSATGQGVNEQFF	TRBV9	TRBJ2-1	15	NA	TRBD1
TGCGCCAGCAGCTTGGGGACAGGGGTAACAGATACGCAGTATTTT	CASSLGTGVTDTQYF	TRBV5-1	TRBJ2-3	15	NA	TRBD1
TGTGCCAGCAGCAATATAGCTGAAGCTTTCTTT	CASSNIAEAFF	TRBV5-8	TRBJ1-1	11	NA	NA
TGTGCCAGCAGTTTATTGCTCCGGCAGCGCTCTGGGGCCAACGTCCTGACTTTC	CASSLLLRQRSGANVLTF	TRBV28	TRBJ2-6	18	NA	NA
TGTGCCAGCAGTTTTTTGGGCAGCTACGAGCAGTACTTC	CASSFLGSYEQYF	TRBV28	TRBJ2-7	13	NA	NA
TGTGCCAGCAGCCCCAATCGGGGACAGGGTTGGGAAAAACTGTTTTTT	CASSPNRGQGWEKLFF	TRBV5-6	TRBJ1-4	16	NA	TRBD1
TGTGCCAGCAGCCTCGATGGCACCCCCAATCAGCCCCAGCATTTT	CASSLDGTPNQPQHF	TRBV11-2	TRBJ1-5	15	NA	NA
TGCGCCAGCAGCCAAGAGGAGACTAGCGTTTCGAAGCAGTTCTTC	CASSQEETSVSKQFF	TRBV4-1	TRBJ2-1	15	NA	TRBD2
TGTGCCGTAGGGGGTACATTTAGTTCCTACGAGCAGTACTTC	CAVGGTFSSYEQYF	TRBV30	TRBJ2-7	14	NA	NA